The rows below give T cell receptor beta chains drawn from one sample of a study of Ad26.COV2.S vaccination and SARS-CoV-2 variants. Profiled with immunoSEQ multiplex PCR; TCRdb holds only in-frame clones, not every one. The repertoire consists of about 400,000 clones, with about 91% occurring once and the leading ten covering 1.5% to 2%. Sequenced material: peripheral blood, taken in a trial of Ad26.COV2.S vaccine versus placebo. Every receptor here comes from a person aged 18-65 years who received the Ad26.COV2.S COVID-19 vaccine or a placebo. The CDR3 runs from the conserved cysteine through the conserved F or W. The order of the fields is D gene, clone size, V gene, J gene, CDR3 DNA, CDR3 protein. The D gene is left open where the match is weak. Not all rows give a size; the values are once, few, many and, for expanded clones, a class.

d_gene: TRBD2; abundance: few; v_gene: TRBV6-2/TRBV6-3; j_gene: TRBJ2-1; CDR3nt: TGTGCCAGCAGTTACTCGGCTCTAGCGGCCACCTTCAATGAGCAGTTCTTC; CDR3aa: CASSYSALAATFNEQFF
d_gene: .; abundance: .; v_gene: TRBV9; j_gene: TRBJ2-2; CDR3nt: TGTGCCAGCAGCGTAGGGTCGGGAGTCACCGGGGAGCTGTTTTTT; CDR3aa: CASSVGSGVTGELFF
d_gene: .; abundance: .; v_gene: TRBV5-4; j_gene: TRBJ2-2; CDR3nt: TGTGCCAGCAGCCCCGGGACTCCGAACACCGGGGAGCTGTTTTTT; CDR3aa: CASSPGTPNTGELFF
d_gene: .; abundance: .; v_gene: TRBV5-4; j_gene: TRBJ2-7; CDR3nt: TGTGCCAGCAGCTTGGTCCACACTCCGGGCGAGCAGTACTTC; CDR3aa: CASSLVHTPGEQYF
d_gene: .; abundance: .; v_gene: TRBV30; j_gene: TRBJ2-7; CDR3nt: TGTGCCTGGAGTGTAAAGCGGGACGAGCAGTACTTC; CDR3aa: CAWSVKRDEQYF
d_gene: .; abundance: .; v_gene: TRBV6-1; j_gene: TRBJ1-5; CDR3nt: TGTGCCAGCAGTGAAAGGGGGAATCAGCCCCAGCATTTT; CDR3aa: CASSERGNQPQHF
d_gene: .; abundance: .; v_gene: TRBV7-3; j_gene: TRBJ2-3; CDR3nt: TGTGCCAGCAGCTTAAGTCTAGCCGCGACAGATACGCAGTATTTT; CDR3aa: CASSLSLAATDTQYF
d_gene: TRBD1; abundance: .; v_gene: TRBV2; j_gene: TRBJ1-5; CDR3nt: TGTGCCTCGAAAAGGGGACAGGGAGGCAATCAGCCCCAGCATTTT; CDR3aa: CASKRGQGGNQPQHF
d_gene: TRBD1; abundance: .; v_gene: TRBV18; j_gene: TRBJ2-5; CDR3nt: TGTGCCAGCTCACCCGGGACAGGGGAAAACTCAAAGACCCAGTACTTC; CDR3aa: CASSPGTGENSKTQYF
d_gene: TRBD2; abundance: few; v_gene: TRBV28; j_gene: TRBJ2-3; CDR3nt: TGTGCCAGCATCCCGGGACTAGCGTTAAACACAGATACGCAGTATTTT; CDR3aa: CASIPGLALNTDTQYF
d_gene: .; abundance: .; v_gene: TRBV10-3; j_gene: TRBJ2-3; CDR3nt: TGTGCCATCAGTGGGGGGACTGGTGGGGAAGATACGCAGTATTTT; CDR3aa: CAISGGTGGEDTQYF
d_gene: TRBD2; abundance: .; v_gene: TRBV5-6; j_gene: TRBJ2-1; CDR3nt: TGTGCCAGCAGCTTACGACCAGCGGGAGCCGGGAATGAGCAGTTCTTC; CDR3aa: CASSLRPAGAGNEQFF
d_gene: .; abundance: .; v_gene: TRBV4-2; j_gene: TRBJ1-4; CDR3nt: TGTGCCAGCAGCCAAGGGTTGGAACAGTTTAATGAAAAACTGTTTTTT; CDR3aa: CASSQGLEQFNEKLFF
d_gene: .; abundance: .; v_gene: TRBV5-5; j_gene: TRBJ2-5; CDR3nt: TGTGCCAGCAGCTTGGCAATGAAGGTAGAGACCCAGTACTTC; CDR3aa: CASSLAMKVETQYF
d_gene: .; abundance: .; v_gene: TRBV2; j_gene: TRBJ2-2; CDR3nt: TGTGCCAGCACGGGACTCGTGAACACCGGGGAGCTGTTTTTT; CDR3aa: CASTGLVNTGELFF
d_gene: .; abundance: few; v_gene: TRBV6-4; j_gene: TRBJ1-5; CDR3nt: TGTGCCAGCAGTCAAGACGGCTCGAATCAGCCCCAGCATTTT; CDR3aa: CASSQDGSNQPQHF
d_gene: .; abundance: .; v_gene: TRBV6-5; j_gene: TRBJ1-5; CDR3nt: TGTGCCAGCAGCGTTGGGCGCAATCAGCCCCAGCATTTT; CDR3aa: CASSVGRNQPQHF
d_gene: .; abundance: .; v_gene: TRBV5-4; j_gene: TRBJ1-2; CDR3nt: TGTGCCAGCAGCCCACCAGGGGTAGGGTATGGCTACACCTTC; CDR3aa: CASSPPGVGYGYTF
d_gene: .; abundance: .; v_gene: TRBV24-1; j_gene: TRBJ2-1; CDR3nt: TGTGCCACCAGTGATAGATCTAGTCCCCACAATGAGCAGTTCTTC; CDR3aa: CATSDRSSPHNEQFF
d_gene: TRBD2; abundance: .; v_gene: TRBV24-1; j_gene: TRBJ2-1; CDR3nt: TGTGCCACCAGCCCGGGACTAGCCTATGAGCAGTTCTTC; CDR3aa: CATSPGLAYEQFF
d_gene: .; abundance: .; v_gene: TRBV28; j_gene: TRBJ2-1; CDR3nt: TGTGCCAGCAGTCCCGGGACTCCCCTCCCTGAGCAGTTCTTC; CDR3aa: CASSPGTPLPEQFF
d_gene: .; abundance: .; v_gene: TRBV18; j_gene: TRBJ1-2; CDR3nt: TGTGCCAGCTCACCAACACAAGCTAACTATGGCTACACCTTC; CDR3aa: CASSPTQANYGYTF
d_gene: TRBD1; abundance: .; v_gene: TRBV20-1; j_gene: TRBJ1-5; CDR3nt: TGCAGTGCTAGTACAGGGGTGATGGGTCAGCCCCAGCATTTT; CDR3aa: CSASTGVMGQPQHF
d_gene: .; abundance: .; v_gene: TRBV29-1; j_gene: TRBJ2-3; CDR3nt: TGCAGCGTTGAGGGCAGAATGAGCACAGATACGCAGTATTTT; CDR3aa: CSVEGRMSTDTQYF
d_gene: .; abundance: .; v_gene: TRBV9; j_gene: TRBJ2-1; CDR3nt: TGTGCCAGCAGCCCAGAGACTTGGTACAATGAGCAGTTCTTC; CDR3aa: CASSPETWYNEQFF
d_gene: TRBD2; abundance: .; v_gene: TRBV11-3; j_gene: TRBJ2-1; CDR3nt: TGTGCCAGCAGCCGACTAGCGGGAGTTTATGAGCAGTTCTTC; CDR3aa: CASSRLAGVYEQFF
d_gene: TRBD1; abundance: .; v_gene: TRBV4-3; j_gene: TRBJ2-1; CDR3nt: TGCGCCAGCGGAACCGGGACAGAAACCTACAATGAGCAGTTCTTC; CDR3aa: CASGTGTETYNEQFF
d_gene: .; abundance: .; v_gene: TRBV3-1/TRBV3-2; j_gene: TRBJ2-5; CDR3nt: TGTGCCAGCAGCCATGACTTGACGGGGCAAGAGACCCAGTACTTC; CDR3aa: CASSHDLTGQETQYF
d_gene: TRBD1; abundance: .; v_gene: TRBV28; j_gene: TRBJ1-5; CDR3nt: TGTGCCAGCAGTTTGTGGGACAGTAGCAATCAGCCCCAGCATTTT; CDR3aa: CASSLWDSSNQPQHF
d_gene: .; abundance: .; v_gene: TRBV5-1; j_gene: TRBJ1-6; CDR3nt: TGCGCCAGCAGCGAAGGGGGGCCCGGTTCACCCCTCCACTTT; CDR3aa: CASSEGGPGSPLHF
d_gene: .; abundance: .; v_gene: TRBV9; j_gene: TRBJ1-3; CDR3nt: TGTGCCAGCAGCCCCCCCGGAGTCTCTGGAAACACCATATATTTT; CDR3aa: CASSPPGVSGNTIYF
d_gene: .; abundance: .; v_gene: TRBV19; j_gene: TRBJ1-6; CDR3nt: TGTGCCAGTAGTATTTTCGTGACAGTCGATTCACCCCTCCACTTT; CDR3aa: CASSIFVTVDSPLHF
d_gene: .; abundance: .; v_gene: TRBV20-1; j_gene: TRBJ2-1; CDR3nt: TGCAGTGCCCGAGACTCGACGACGCAGTTCTTC; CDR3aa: CSARDSTTQFF
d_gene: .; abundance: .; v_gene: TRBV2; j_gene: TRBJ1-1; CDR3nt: TGTGCCAGCAGTGAAGAGGGGTACACTGAAGCTTTCTTT; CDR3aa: CASSEEGYTEAFF
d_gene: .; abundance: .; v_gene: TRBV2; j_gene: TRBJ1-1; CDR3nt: TGTGCCAGCAGTGAAACCTTCGGGAGCCTCCTTGCTGAAGCTTTCTTT; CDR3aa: CASSETFGSLLAEAFF
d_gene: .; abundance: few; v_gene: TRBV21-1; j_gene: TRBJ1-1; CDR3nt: TGTGCCAGCAGCCCCCTGGGGGCAGGGAAGCCTATGAACACTGAAGCTTTCTTT; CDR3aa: CASSPLGAGKPMNTEAFF
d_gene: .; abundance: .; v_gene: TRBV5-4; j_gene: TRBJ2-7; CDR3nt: TGTGCCAGCAGCTCGCGGTCCTCAACATCCTACGAGCAGTACTTC; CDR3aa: CASSSRSSTSYEQYF
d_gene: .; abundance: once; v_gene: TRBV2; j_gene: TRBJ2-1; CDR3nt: TGTGCCAGCAGTGTCGACACTTCCTCCTACAATGAGCAGTTCTTC; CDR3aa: CASSVDTSSYNEQFF
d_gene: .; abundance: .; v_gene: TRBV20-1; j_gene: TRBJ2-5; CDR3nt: TGCAGTGCTATCCGAAAGACCCAGTACTTC; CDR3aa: CSAIRKTQYF
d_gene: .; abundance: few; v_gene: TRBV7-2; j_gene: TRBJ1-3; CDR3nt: TGTGCCAGCAGCTACGGACCGAGCTCTGGAAACACCATATATTTT; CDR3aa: CASSYGPSSGNTIYF
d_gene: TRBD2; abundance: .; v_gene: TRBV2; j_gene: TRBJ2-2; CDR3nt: TGTGCCAGCAGTGAACAAGCGGGAAGGACCGGGGAGCTGTTTTTT; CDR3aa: CASSEQAGRTGELFF
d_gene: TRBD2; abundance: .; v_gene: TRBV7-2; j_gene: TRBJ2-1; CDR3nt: TGTGCCAGCAGCTTAGCCTTAGCGGGAGAGCCTCGGAGTGAGCAGTTCTTC; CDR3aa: CASSLALAGEPRSEQFF
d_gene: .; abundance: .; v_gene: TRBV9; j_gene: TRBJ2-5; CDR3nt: TGTGCCAGCAGCCCTGGCTTGGGATCGGGGGAGACCCAGTACTTC; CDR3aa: CASSPGLGSGETQYF
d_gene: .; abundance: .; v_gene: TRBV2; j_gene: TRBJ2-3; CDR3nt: TGTGCCAGCAGTGAAGGGAAGGAAGGGGGAGGGAGAAAAGATACGCAGTATTTT; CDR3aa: CASSEGKEGGGRKDTQYF
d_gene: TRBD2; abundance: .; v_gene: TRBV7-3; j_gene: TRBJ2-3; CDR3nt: TGTGCCAGCGGGGCTAGCGGGAGAACAGATACGCAGTATTTT; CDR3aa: CASGASGRTDTQYF
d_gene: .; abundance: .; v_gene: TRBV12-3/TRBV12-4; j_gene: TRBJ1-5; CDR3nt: TGTGCCAGCAGTAATAACAATCAGCCCCAGCATTTT; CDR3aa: CASSNNNQPQHF
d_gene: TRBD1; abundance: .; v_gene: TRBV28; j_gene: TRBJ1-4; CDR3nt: TGTGCCAGCAGTTTAGGCGGACAGGGAGGGGAAAAACTGTTTTTT; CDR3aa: CASSLGGQGGEKLFF
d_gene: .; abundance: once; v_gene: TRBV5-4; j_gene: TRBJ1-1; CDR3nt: TGTGCCAGCAGCTTGGATATGGAAAGCACTGAAGCTTTCTTT; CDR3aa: CASSLDMESTEAFF
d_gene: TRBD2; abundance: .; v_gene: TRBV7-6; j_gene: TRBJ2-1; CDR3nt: TGTGCCAGCAGCTTATTAGGACTAGCTAGGCATGAGCAGTTCTTC; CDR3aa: CASSLLGLARHEQFF